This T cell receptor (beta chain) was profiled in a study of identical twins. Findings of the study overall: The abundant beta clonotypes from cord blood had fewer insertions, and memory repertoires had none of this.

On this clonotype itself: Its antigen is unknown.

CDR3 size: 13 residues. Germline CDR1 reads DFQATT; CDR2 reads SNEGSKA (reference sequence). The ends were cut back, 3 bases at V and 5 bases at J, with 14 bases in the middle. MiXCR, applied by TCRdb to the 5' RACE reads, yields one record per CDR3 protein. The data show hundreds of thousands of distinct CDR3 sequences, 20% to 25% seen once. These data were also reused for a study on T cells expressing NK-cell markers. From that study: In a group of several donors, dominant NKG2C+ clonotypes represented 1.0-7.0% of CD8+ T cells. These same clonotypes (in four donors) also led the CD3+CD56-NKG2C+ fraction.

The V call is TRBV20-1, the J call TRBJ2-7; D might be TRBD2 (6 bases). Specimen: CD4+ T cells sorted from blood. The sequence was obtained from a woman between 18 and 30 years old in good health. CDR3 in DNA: TGCAGTGCTAGGGCAGGGACTCTCCACGAGCAGTACTTC. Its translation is CSARAGTLHEQYF.